The clone carrying this T cell receptor beta chain was seen repeatedly, ten times or more. V was shortened by 1 base and J by 0 bases, with 12 bases between the two germline ends. The V gene's germline CDR1 is SGHTA and CDR2 FQGNSA. CDR3 length equals 16 residues. One entry per CDR3 protein results from TCRdb running MiXCR on the RT-PCR reads. The sample contains more than 550,000 distinct CDR3 sequences, 14% of which appear only once. Sequencing was carried out using memory CD4+ T cells from blood. The chain uses TRBV7-2 and TRBJ2-5, with TRBD2 as a possible D gene (6 bases). The clonotype was recovered from a female donor in good health, serving as a healthy control. CDR3 sequence: CASSLGLRGNQETQYF. In DNA, the CDR3 is TGTGCCAGCAGCTTAGGGTTGCGGGGCAACCAAGAGACCCAGTACTTC.